The TCR beta chain under discussion was sequenced for a study of beta chain features in type 1 diabetes. Study observations and caveats: For Type 1 diabetes patients, all four CD4+ subsets carried TCRB CDR3s that were moderately but significantly shorter.

Expressed TCRB transcripts were sequenced, since all the RNA that had been isolated was reverse transcribed. Some 3.6 million reads per sample were averaged for naive, central memory and regulatory samples. Generated by immunoSEQ multiplex PCR, the TCRdb table keeps only in-frame clones and is missing some. The sample consists of 300,000 to 350,000 clones, roughly 14% of them appearing once. Note on this clone: The antigen is unknown.

Germline V lookup: CDR1 ENHRY, CDR2 SYGVKD. CDR3 size: 16 residues. The V gene end was trimmed by 0 bases and the J gene end by 5 bases; junction bases not matched to a gene: 7. The sequencing sample was made of naive CD4+ T cells from blood. This TCR derives from a woman aged 18-29 years with type 1 diabetes. This chain connects TRBV10-3 to TRBJ1-1, with 9 bases fitting TRBD1. CDR3 sequence: CAISESRGTGSTEAFF. Written as DNA, the CDR3 is TGTGCCATCAGTGAGTCGCGAGGGACAGGGAGTACTGAAGCTTTCTTT.